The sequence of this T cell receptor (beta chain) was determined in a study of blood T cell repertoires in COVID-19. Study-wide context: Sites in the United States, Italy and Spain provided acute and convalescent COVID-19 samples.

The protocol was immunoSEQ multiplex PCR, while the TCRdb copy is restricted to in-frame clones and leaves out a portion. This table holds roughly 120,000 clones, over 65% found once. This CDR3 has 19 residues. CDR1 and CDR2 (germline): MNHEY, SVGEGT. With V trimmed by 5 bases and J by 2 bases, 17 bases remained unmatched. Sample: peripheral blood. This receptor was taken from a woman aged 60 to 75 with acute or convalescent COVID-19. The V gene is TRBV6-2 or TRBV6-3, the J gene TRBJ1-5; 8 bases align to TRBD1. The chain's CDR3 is CASSNLSRQGFSGNQPQHF. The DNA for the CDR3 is TGTGCCAGCAGTAACCTCTCGAGACAGGGGTTTTCGGGCAATCAGCCCCAGCATTTT.